This entry concerns a single T cell receptor beta chain. Clinical history as reported by participants underpinned cohort assignment. Germline V gene data show CDR1 as MNHEY and CDR2 as SVGAGI. V shed 6 bases and J shed 3 bases, with 12 bases lying between them. The CDR3 is made up of 14 amino acids. The sample originates from a study of blood T cell repertoires in COVID-19. The wider study: Acute and convalescent COVID-19 specimens originated in the United States, Italy and Spain. T cells, B-cell-depleted T cells, or PBMCs supplied cDNA or gDNA.

Authors' methods: Reference gene primer amplification in the assay estimated nucleated cell counts. Sequencing was performed with immunoSEQ multiplex PCR; in TCRdb, only in-frame clones are kept and a portion is missing. The D gene and trimming were derived from the DNA, and the V and J assignments and clone size from that table. This table holds 250,000 to 300,000 clones, about nine tenths found once. The V call is TRBV6-5, the J call TRBJ1-3; TRBD1 is a possible D gene (5 bases). Sequencing was performed on PBMCs or T cells enriched from blood (not recorded which). This clonotype originated in a woman between 40 and 50 years old who had recovered from COVID-19. Written as DNA, the CDR3 is TGTGCCAGCAGACCTTTCGGGGGTGGAAACACCATATATTTT. This sequence encodes CASRPFGGGNTIYF.